The rows below give T cell receptor beta chains drawn from one sample of a study of cytomegalovirus exposure and HLA in healthy donors. Sequencing was performed with immunoSEQ multiplex PCR; in TCRdb, only in-frame clones are kept and a portion is missing. This table has 150,000 to 200,000 clones, about 75% appearing once. Specimen: PBMCs. Every receptor here comes from a female donor in good health and CMV-seronegative. CDR3s include the opening cysteine and the closing phenylalanine or tryptophan. D genes are given only for firm matches. Clone size is given for some rows only: seen once, a few or many times, or a class if the clone is expanded.

TRBV25-1,NA,TRBJ1-1,NA,TGTGCCAGCAGTGAATTCGGGGGAGGGGGTTTCACTGAAGCTTTCTTT,CASSEFGGGGFTEAFF
TRBV9,few,TRBJ2-1,NA,TGTGCCAGCAGCGCCACAGGTAGCTCCTACAATGAGCAGTTCTTC,CASSATGSSYNEQFF
TRBV6-5,NA,TRBJ2-1,NA,TGTGCCAGCAGTTACTCTGCCCTCCCCCGAGGCAATGAGCAGTTCTTC,CASSYSALPRGNEQFF
TRBV5-4,NA,TRBJ2-1,NA,TGTGCCAGCAGCCAAAGCCGCTCCGAGGAGTTCTTC,CASSQSRSEEFF
TRBV19,few,TRBJ2-7,TRBD1,TGTGCCAGTAGTACAAGGACAGGGGGGCCCTACGAGCAGTACTTC,CASSTRTGGPYEQYF
TRBV6-1,NA,TRBJ1-4,NA,TGTGCCAGCAGTGAGGGGGCCGGGCTGTTTTTT,CASSEGAGLFF
TRBV7-3,once,TRBJ1-1,TRBD1,TGTGCCAGCAGCGCCGTGGGGGACAGGACGAACACTGAAGCTTTCTTT,CASSAVGDRTNTEAFF
TRBV5-1,NA,TRBJ1-4,TRBD1,TGCGCCAGCAGGCTCTACCTACAGGGGGAAAAACTGTTTTTT,CASRLYLQGEKLFF
TRBV9,NA,TRBJ2-7,NA,TGTGCCAGCAGCGTAAATGAAGAGCTCGTTGCCTCCTACGAGCAGTACTTC,CASSVNEELVASYEQYF
TRBV29-1,NA,TRBJ1-2,NA,TGCAGCGGCGAGGGCGTATCTGGAAACTATGGCTACACCTTC,CSGEGVSGNYGYTF
TRBV28,few,TRBJ2-1,TRBD2,TGTGCCAGCAGTTTATGGTCCCTAGCGGGAGGGCCAGGTGAGCAGTTCTTC,CASSLWSLAGGPGEQFF
TRBV11-2,NA,TRBJ2-5,TRBD2,TGTGCCAGCAGCTTAACCGGGACTAGCGGGCCTTTGTACTTC,CASSLTGTSGPLYF
TRBV5-1,once,TRBJ2-1,TRBD2,TGCGCCAGCAGCTCAACTAGCGGGGGAGACAATGAGCAGTTCTTC,CASSSTSGGDNEQFF
TRBV4-1,once,TRBJ1-2,NA,TGCGCCAGCAGCCAAGATTGGGGCTTCACAAACTATGGCTACACCTTC,CASSQDWGFTNYGYTF
TRBV10-3,NA,TRBJ1-5,NA,TGTGCCATCAGCCGGGAGGGATTCAATCAGCCCCAGCATTTT,CAISREGFNQPQHF
TRBV6-4,once,TRBJ2-3,TRBD2,TGTGCCAGCAGTGAGCGGGAGGGCCCAGATACGCAGTATTTT,CASSEREGPDTQYF
TRBV5-1,NA,TRBJ2-1,TRBD1,TGCGCCAGCAGCCGAACAGGGGATGAGCAGTTCTTC,CASSRTGDEQFF
TRBV6-1,NA,TRBJ2-2,NA,TGTGCCAGCAGTGAAGCGGTAACGACTCCCCTAAACACCGGGGAGCTGTTTTTT,CASSEAVTTPLNTGELFF
TRBV2,few,TRBJ1-2,TRBD1,TGTGCCAGCAGTGACAGAGACAGGGGTCTCCTGAATGGCTACACCTTC,CASSDRDRGLLNGYTF
TRBV7-9,NA,TRBJ2-7,TRBD2,TGTGCCAGCATCCCTAGCGGGAGCTTTGAGCAGTACTTC,CASIPSGSFEQYF
TRBV6-1,NA,TRBJ2-7,NA,TGTGCCAGCAGTGATTCGTTCGCCTACGAGCAGTACTTC,CASSDSFAYEQYF
TRBV30,NA,TRBJ2-1,TRBD2,TGTGCCTGGAGTGTCGGCGGGGGCAATGAGCAGTTCTTC,CAWSVGGGNEQFF